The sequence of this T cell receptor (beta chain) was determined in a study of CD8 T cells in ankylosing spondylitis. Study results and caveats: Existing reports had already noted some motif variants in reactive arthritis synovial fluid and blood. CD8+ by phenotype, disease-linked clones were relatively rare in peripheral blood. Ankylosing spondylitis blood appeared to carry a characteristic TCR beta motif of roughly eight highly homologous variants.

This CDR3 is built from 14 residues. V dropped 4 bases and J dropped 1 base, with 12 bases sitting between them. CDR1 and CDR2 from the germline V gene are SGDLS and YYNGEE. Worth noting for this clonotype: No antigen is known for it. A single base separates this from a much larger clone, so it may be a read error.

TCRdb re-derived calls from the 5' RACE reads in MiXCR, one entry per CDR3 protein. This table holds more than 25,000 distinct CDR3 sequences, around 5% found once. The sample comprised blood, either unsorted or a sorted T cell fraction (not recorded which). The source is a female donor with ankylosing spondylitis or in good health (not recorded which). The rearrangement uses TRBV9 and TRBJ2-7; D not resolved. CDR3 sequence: CASSPRYNSYEQYF. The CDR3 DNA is TGTGCCAGCAGCCCGAGATACAATTCCTACGAGCAGTACTTC.